These T cell receptor beta chains were read from a single sample in a study of T cell responses to AZD1222 COVID-19 vaccine. Method: immunoSEQ multiplex PCR; TCRdb's copy keeps in-frame clones and lacks some. This table holds roughly 150,000 clones, about 89% found once. Sequenced here: peripheral blood, sampled on day 0 of AZD1222 vaccination. Receptor source: an adult in good health. CDR3s include the opening cysteine and the closing phenylalanine or tryptophan. D genes are given only for firm matches. The size field is filled for only some rows; it gives once, few, many or a size class.

clone size,V gene,J gene,D gene,CDR3 protein,CDR3 DNA
-,TRBV6-5,TRBJ2-3,TRBD1,CASSLTQGSADTQYF,TGTGCCAGCAGTCTTACACAGGGGTCGGCAGATACGCAGTATTTT
-,TRBV5-1,TRBJ1-2,-,CASSFYAAGDGYTF,TGCGCCAGCAGCTTTTATGCAGCGGGGGATGGCTACACCTTC
-,TRBV5-1,TRBJ2-1,TRBD1,CASSTGGSLDEQFF,TGCGCCAGTTCGACAGGGGGGTCACTCGATGAGCAGTTCTTC
-,TRBV6-5,TRBJ2-5,-,CASSLWAGEETQYF,TGTGCCAGCAGCCTCTGGGCAGGTGAAGAGACCCAGTACTTC
-,TRBV6-1,TRBJ1-6,-,CASSEMGGLTNSPLHF,TGTGCCAGCAGTGAAATGGGGGGGTTGACGAATTCACCCCTCCACTTT
-,TRBV5-8,TRBJ2-1,TRBD2,CASSSGLALYNEQFF,TGTGCCAGCAGCTCGGGACTAGCGTTATACAATGAGCAGTTCTTC
few,TRBV2,TRBJ2-5,-,CASSEGPRVTQYF,TGTGCCAGCAGTGAAGGGCCCCGGGTGACCCAGTACTTC
-,TRBV7-9,TRBJ2-7,-,CASSFMGFEQYF,TGTGCCAGCAGCTTTATGGGGTTCGAGCAGTACTTC
-,TRBV4-2,TRBJ2-5,-,CASSQGDASGTQYF,TGTGCCAGCAGCCAAGGGGACGCCTCGGGAACCCAGTACTTC
-,TRBV28,TRBJ2-3,TRBD2,CASSSSGARGDTQYF,TGTGCCAGCAGCTCTAGCGGGGCCCGGGGGGATACGCAGTATTTT
-,TRBV7-2,TRBJ2-3,TRBD2,CASSLLGLAPYF,TGTGCCAGCAGCCTACTGGGACTAGCTCCGTATTTT
-,TRBV15,TRBJ2-1,TRBD2,CATSRLGLRDNEQFF,TGTGCCACCAGCAGGTTGGGACTAAGGGACAATGAGCAGTTCTTC
-,TRBV28,TRBJ1-5,TRBD1,CASSQGGGNQPQHF,TGTGCCAGCAGTCAAGGGGGCGGTAATCAGCCCCAGCATTTT
-,TRBV6-2/TRBV6-3,TRBJ2-7,TRBD1,CASSYSGQGYRGQYF,TGTGCCAGCAGTTACTCGGGACAGGGTTATCGCGGGCAGTACTTC
-,TRBV10-1,TRBJ2-2,-,CASSGPTGELFF,TGCGCCAGCAGTGGCCCGACCGGGGAGCTGTTTTTT
-,TRBV19,TRBJ1-1,TRBD1,CASSIRGGPNTEAFF,TGTGCCAGTAGTATTCGAGGGGGCCCGAACACTGAAGCTTTCTTT
once,TRBV5-4,TRBJ2-3,TRBD2,CASSLGLAGADTQYF,TGTGCCAGCAGCTTGGGACTAGCGGGAGCAGATACGCAGTATTTT
-,TRBV11-2,TRBJ2-6,-,CASSLGPGASSGANVLTF,TGTGCCAGCAGCTTAGGTCCGGGGGCAAGCTCTGGGGCCAACGTCCTGACTTTC
-,TRBV6-2/TRBV6-3,TRBJ1-1,TRBD1,CASSYSFGQGGTEAFF,TGTGCCAGCAGTTACTCGTTTGGACAGGGAGGCACTGAAGCTTTCTTT
-,TRBV5-1,TRBJ2-3,TRBD2,CASSPLRGDTDTQYF,TGCGCCAGCAGCCCCCTCCGGGGGGACACAGATACGCAGTATTTT
once,TRBV29-1,TRBJ2-1,-,CSVIGGKGQYNEQFF,TGCAGCGTTATAGGGGGGAAGGGACAATACAATGAGCAGTTCTTC
-,TRBV24-1,TRBJ1-2,TRBD1,CATSESTGGINGYTF,TGTGCCACCAGTGAATCGACAGGGGGCATTAATGGCTACACCTTC
-,TRBV6-2/TRBV6-3,TRBJ2-1,TRBD2,CASSYLASGRLGLPNNEQFF,TGTGCCAGCAGTTACTTGGCTAGCGGGAGATTGGGTTTACCGAACAATGAGCAGTTCTTC
-,TRBV5-1,TRBJ1-6,-,CASSTPEVGSPLHF,TGCGCCAGCAGCACCCCGGAGGTTGGATCACCCCTCCACTTT
-,TRBV5-5,TRBJ2-7,-,CASTRSRDEQYF,TGTGCCAGCACCAGATCGCGGGACGAGCAGTACTTC
-,TRBV6-5,TRBJ1-6,-,CASRPGPIYNSPLHF,TGTGCCAGCAGGCCCGGGCCCATTTATAATTCACCCCTCCACTTT
-,TRBV27,TRBJ1-6,-,CASSRDYRPNSPLHF,TGTGCCAGCAGTCGAGACTACAGGCCCAATTCACCCCTCCACTTT
-,TRBV18,TRBJ2-2,-,CASSPQGNTGELFF,TGTGCCAGCTCACCACAGGGGAACACCGGGGAGCTGTTTTTT
-,TRBV18,TRBJ1-2,-,CASSLEVGRGYGYTF,TGTGCCAGCTCCCTCGAAGTGGGACGCGGGTACGGCTACACCTTC
-,TRBV9,TRBJ1-2,TRBD1,CASSTGQGNYGYTF,TGTGCCAGCAGCACCGGACAGGGGAACTATGGCTACACCTTC
-,TRBV28,TRBJ2-1,TRBD1,CASSPGRDRGGNQFF,TGTGCCAGCAGCCCTGGCCGGGACAGGGGAGGCAATCAGTTCTTC
-,TRBV3-1/TRBV3-2,TRBJ2-1,-,CASSPDWRDSYNEQFF,TGTGCCAGCAGCCCAGATTGGCGGGATTCCTACAATGAGCAGTTCTTC
-,TRBV4-3,TRBJ2-1,TRBD1,CASSQRGTGSYNEQFF,TGCGCCAGCAGCCAAAGAGGGACAGGAAGCTACAATGAGCAGTTCTTC
-,TRBV18,TRBJ2-1,-,CASSPGTRTNEQFF,TGTGCCAGCTCACCGGGGACGAGAACCAATGAGCAGTTCTTC
-,TRBV19,TRBJ1-5,-,CASSGAEGQPQHF,TGTGCCAGTAGTGGGGCGGAGGGACAGCCCCAGCATTTT
-,TRBV11-1,TRBJ2-7,-,CASSLAGSWYRRTYEQYF,TGTGCCAGCAGCTTAGCTGGGAGTTGGTATAGGAGAACCTACGAGCAGTACTTC
-,TRBV3-1/TRBV3-2,TRBJ1-3,-,CASSQEGRGNTIYF,TGTGCCAGCAGCCAAGAAGGAAGAGGAAACACCATATATTTT
-,TRBV11-2,TRBJ1-4,TRBD1,CASSTDRGSNEKLFF,TGTGCCAGCAGCACCGACAGGGGTTCTAATGAAAAACTGTTTTTT
-,TRBV25-1,TRBJ2-3,-,CASSGHSPDTQYF,TGTGCCAGCAGTGGCCACTCCCCAGATACGCAGTATTTT
-,TRBV3-1/TRBV3-2,TRBJ1-2,-,CASSQGGSNYGYTF,TGTGCCAGCAGCCAAGGCGGTTCTAACTATGGCTACACCTTC
-,TRBV18,TRBJ1-1,TRBD1,CASLRTGENTEAFF,TGTGCCAGCCTACGGACAGGGGAGAACACTGAAGCTTTCTTT
-,TRBV6-6,TRBJ2-2,-,CASSYRVAGELFF,TGTGCCAGCAGTTACAGGGTGGCCGGGGAGCTGTTTTTT
-,TRBV11-2,TRBJ2-7,-,CASSPQGRTGSYEQYF,TGTGCCAGCAGCCCCCAAGGGAGGACAGGCTCCTACGAGCAGTACTTC
-,TRBV28,TRBJ2-7,-,CASSLSTRIYEQYF,TGTGCCAGCAGTTTATCTACCAGGATCTACGAGCAGTACTTC